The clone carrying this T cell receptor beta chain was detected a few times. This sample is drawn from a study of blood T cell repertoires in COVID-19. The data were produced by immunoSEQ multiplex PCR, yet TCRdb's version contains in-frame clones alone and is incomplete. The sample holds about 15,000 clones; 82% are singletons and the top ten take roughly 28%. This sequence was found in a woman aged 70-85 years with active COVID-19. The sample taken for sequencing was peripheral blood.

The CDR3 DNA reads TGTGCCAGCAGCGAGCGCGGACTAGCTGATTGGGGGCAGTTCTTC. Its translation: CASSERGLADWGQFF. The J gene is TRBJ2-1, the V gene TRBV9; 8 bases agree with TRBD2. This CDR3 has 15 amino acids. V shed 3 bases and J 12 bases; nucleotides not matched to a gene: 14. Germline V gene data show CDR1 as SGDLS and CDR2 as YYNGEE.